One sample yielded the 22 T cell receptor beta chains listed below, sequenced in a study of cytotoxic CD8 clonotypes in ibrutinib-treated CLL. Libraries were prepared by immunoSEQ multiplex PCR; TCRdb keeps only in-frame clonotypes and omits some of them. The sample holds about 34,000 clones, 69% seen once. The sequencing used PBMCs, collected before ibrutinib treatment. These receptors were obtained from a human donor with chronic lymphocytic leukemia.

The V and J genes are TRBV10-2 and TRBJ2-7; maybe TRBD2 (5 bases). Trimming took 2 bases from V and 5 from J, leaving 19 bases between them. The CDR3 loop spans 16 amino acids. Germline-derived CDR1 and CDR2 are WSHSY and SAAADI. The CDR3, as DNA: TGCGCCAGCAGTGAGCCCGCGGGCCCTCTAGGCGACGAGCAGTACTTC. Its protein is CASSEPAGPLGDEQYF.

The V and J genes are TRBV19 and TRBJ1-1; a weak D match, TRBD1 (5 bases). Trimming pared 5 bases from V and 9 bases from J, leaving 16 bases between. The CDR3 totals 13 residues. Germline V gives CDR1 LNHDA, CDR2 SQIVND (reference sequence). CDR3 in amino acids: CASSVNYGAKAFF. The DNA of the CDR3 is TGTGCCAGTAGTGTGAATTACGGGGCTAAAGCTTTCTTT.

The chain is built from TRBV7-2 and TRBJ2-7; 9 nucleotides match TRBD2. CDR1 and CDR2 from the germline V gene are SGHTA and FQGNSA. The length of the CDR3 is 16 residues. The J segment lost 4 bases and the V segment lost 5 bases, leaving 12 bases of the junction unmatched. The CDR3: CASSHRVAGVVYEQYF. The DNA of the CDR3 is TGTGCCAGCAGCCACCGGGTAGCGGGAGTTGTTTACGAGCAGTACTTC.

The chain is built from TRBV19 and TRBJ2-1; D unresolved. Germline CDR1 and CDR2: LNHDA and SQIVND (reference sequence). The CDR3 sequence is 15 residues long. Trimming shortened V by 5 bases and J by 9 bases, and 20 bases separated the two germline ends. This chain's CDR3 is CASSQSEYEFGEQFF. DNA of the CDR3: TGTGCCAGTAGTCAATCTGAGTATGAGTTCGGTGAGCAGTTCTTC.

The chain couples TRBV21-1 to TRBJ2-5; the table gives TRBD2 as D, unverified against the DNA. TRBV21-1 corresponds to a pseudogene. CDR3 length: 11 residues. Written as DNA, the CDR3 is TGTGCCAGCATGAGGGAAGAGACCCAGTACTTC. Translation gives CASMREETQYF.

The chain has TRBV10-3 and TRBJ1-3; maybe TRBD1 (5 bases). V lost 0 bases, J lost 4 bases, and 7 bases lay in between. This CDR3 has 14 residues. Germline assignment: CDR1 ENHRY and CDR2 SYGVKD. The CDR3 spells CAISESGDGNTIYF. As DNA, the CDR3 is TGTGCCATCAGTGAGTCAGGGGACGGAAACACCATATATTTT.

The chain has TRBV5-1 and TRBJ2-7, with D perhaps assigned TRBD1 or TRBD2 (5 bases each). The CDR3 is 14 residues long. V was trimmed by 4 bases and J by 1 base, leaving 12 bases between them. Germline V gene lookup returns CDR1 SGHRS and CDR2 YFSETQ. The CDR3 is CASSLGGGSYEQYF. Written as DNA, the CDR3 is TGCGCCAGCAGCCTCGGTGGGGGTTCCTACGAGCAGTACTTC.

V usage is TRBV6-5 and J usage is TRBJ1-2, with D possibly TRBD1 on 5 matching bases. The germline gives CDR1 MNHEY, CDR2 SVGAGI. With 0 bases removed from V and 7 bases from J, the gap between germline ends came to 12 bases. CDR3 length: 14 residues. CDR3 loop: CASSYSRQGSGYTF. CDR3 in DNA: TGTGCCAGCAGTTACTCGAGGCAGGGTAGTGGCTACACCTTC.

In this sample, this clone turned up a few times. The genes are TRBV30 and TRBJ1-5; TRBD1 agrees at 8 bases. V lost 1 base to trimming and J lost 4 bases; unmatched junction nucleotides: 6. Germline V lookup: CDR1 GTSNPN, CDR2 SVGIG (reference sequence). The CDR3 spans 15 residues. CDR3 in amino acids: CAWSDLGQENQPQHF. The CDR3 DNA is TGTGCCTGGAGTGACTTGGGACAGGAGAATCAGCCCCAGCATTTT.

The genes are TRBV7-9 and TRBJ2-5; weak D call: TRBD2 (5 bases). V dropped 1 base and J dropped 4 bases, with 22 bases sitting between them. Germline-derived CDR1 and CDR2 are SEHNR and FQNEAQ (reference sequence). This CDR3 is 18 amino acids long. CDR3 amino acids: CASSLDISEGRVAETQYF. CDR3 DNA sequence: TGTGCCAGCAGCTTAGACATTAGTGAGGGAAGGGTGGCAGAGACCCAGTACTTC.

The chain employs TRBV4-1 and TRBJ1-4; D unresolved. V lost 0 bases, J lost 7 bases, and 0 bases lay in between. The germline V gene encodes CDR1 MGHRA and CDR2 YSYEKL. This CDR3 comprises 11 residues. This CDR3 reads CASSQDEKLFF. Written as DNA, the CDR3 is TGCGCCAGCAGCCAAGATGAAAAACTGTTTTTT.

This chain links TRBV19 with TRBJ2-7; 12 bases align to TRBD2. Germline V gene lookup returns CDR1 LNHDA and CDR2 SQIVND (reference sequence). This CDR3 comprises 14 residues. The trim removed 6 bases at V and 6 bases at J, leaving 6 bases unmatched. The CDR3 DNA reads TGTGCCAGTAGAGGCCTAGCGGGAGGGGGCGAGCAGTACTTC. This sequence encodes CASRGLAGGGEQYF.

The J gene is TRBJ1-2, the V gene TRBV27; the match to TRBD1 covers 8 bases. The CDR3 spans 14 residues. Looked up from germline, CDR1 is MNHEY and CDR2 is SMNVEV (reference sequence). J lost 7 bases, V lost 0 bases, and 4 bases had no gene match. CDR3 amino acids: CASSLSQGAGGYTF. The CDR3 DNA reads TGTGCCAGCAGTTTATCCCAGGGGGCCGGTGGCTACACCTTC.

As regards this clone: At one of its ends the junction is not consistent with the germline gene, which may arise from a read error. Other DNA sequences of this sample code for an identical CDR3. The gene calls are TRBV5-1 and TRBJ2-7; D gene uncertain. CDR3 size: 14 residues. Germline CDR1 SGHRS, CDR2 YFSETQ. CDR3 region: CASSFQVSTYEQYF. The CDR3, as DNA: TGTGCCAGCAGCTTTCAGGTTTCAACCTACGAGCAGTACTTC. The entire variable domain, with the rest obtained from reference TRBV5-1 and TRBJ2-7, is as follows: KAGVTQTPRYLIKTRGQQVTLSCSPISGHRSVSWYQQTPGQGLQFLFEYFSETQRNKGNFPGRFSGRQFSNSRSEMNVSTLELGDSALYLCASSFQVSTYEQYFGPGTRLTVT.

This clone turned up a few times. The rearrangement uses TRBV28 and TRBJ2-7; TRBD1 matches at 9 bases. With 10 bases clipped from V and 5 bases from J, the junction kept 6 bases outside the gene matches. The CDR3 has 12 residues. Germline V gene data show CDR1 as MDHEN and CDR2 as SYDVKM. The CDR3 bases are TGTGCCACCAGGACAGGGGACCACGAGCAGTACTTC. Protein product: CATRTGDHEQYF.

The chain couples TRBV10-3 to TRBJ2-4, with 10 positions matching TRBD1. J was trimmed by 5 bases and V by 3 bases; bases with no gene match: 10. The CDR3 is made up of 17 amino acids. Germline CDR1 and CDR2: ENHRY and SYGVKD. For the CDR3, the DNA is TGTGCCATCAGTGACGGGACAGGGGTCGTTAGCGAAAACATTCAGTACTTC. It encodes CAISDGTGVVSENIQYF.

The chain combines TRBV14 with TRBJ2-1; the D gene is possibly TRBD1 (6 bases). This CDR3 is 16 amino acids long. The germline V and J ends were trimmed by 0 bases and 8 bases, with 17 bases remaining between them. Germline V gene data show CDR1 as SGHDN and CDR2 as FVKESK. The CDR3 sequence is CASSQELGGIGDEQFF. In DNA form, the CDR3 reads TGTGCCAGCAGCCAAGAATTAGGGGGTATTGGCGATGAGCAGTTCTTC.

V gene TRBV6-1 combines with J gene TRBJ2-7; D uncertain. Germline V CDR1 and CDR2: MNHNS, SASEGT. Trimming shortened V by 3 bases and J by 3 bases, and 6 bases separated the two germline ends. The CDR3 contains 12 residues. The CDR3 loop reads CASSEGSYEQYF. The CDR3 coding sequence is TGTGCCAGCAGTGAGGGCAGCTACGAGCAGTACTTC.

The rearrangement uses TRBV7-8 and TRBJ1-5; 7 bases align to TRBD1. The CDR3 contains 16 residues. Losses at the gene ends were 4 bases for V and 4 bases for J; bases not matched to a gene: 10. Per germline, CDR1 SGHVS and CDR2 FQNEAQ. The CDR3 sequence: CASSYPPGGWNQPQHF. In DNA form, the CDR3 reads TGTGCCAGCAGCTATCCTCCAGGGGGATGGAATCAGCCCCAGCATTTT.

V gene TRBV13 combines with J gene TRBJ2-3, with 7 nucleotides matching TRBD2. This CDR3 is built from 18 residues. Trimming at V came to 1 base and at J to 0 bases, leaving 10 bases not matched to a gene. Germline V gives CDR1 PRHDT, CDR2 FYEKMQ (reference sequence). The CDR3 DNA sequence: TGTGCCAGCAGCTTAGCCATGGCTAGCGGAGGCAGCACAGATACGCAGTATTTT. The encoded protein is CASSLAMASGGSTDTQYF.

The chain links TRBV28 to TRBJ1-2; no firm D call. CDR3 size: 14 residues. Germline V CDR1 and CDR2: MDHEN, SYDVKM. The V end lost 2 bases, the J end lost 2 bases, and 9 bases lay between the germline ends. The CDR3 coding sequence is TGTGCCAGCAGTTTACCACAGCAAAACTATGGCTACACCTTC. This gives the protein CASSLPQQNYGYTF.

A few counts support this clone. V is TRBV29-1 and J is TRBJ2-1; D remains unclear. The germline V gene has CDR1 SQVTM and CDR2 ANQGSEA. This CDR3 comprises 12 residues. Trimming pared 4 bases from V and 5 bases from J, leaving 9 bases between. As DNA, the CDR3 is TGCAGCGTTGTGTCTCAACACAATGAGCAGTTCTTC. Its translation: CSVVSQHNEQFF.